This T cell receptor beta chain was found in a study of human T cells and chemical hapten exposure. Whole-study results and caveats: TCRs above 1 in 1000 frequency did not change with DPC sensitization.

This clonotype was observed a handful of times. Antigen unknown. Time point defined: patch test 2, 6 weeks after DPC sensitization. Noted treatment: therapeutic diphenylcyclopropenone sensitization with weekly scalp DPC. The library tagged individual cDNA molecules with unique molecular identifiers. TCRdb re-called the RACE reads with MiXCR, one entry per CDR3 protein. This table holds tens of thousands of distinct CDR3 sequences, approximately 10% found once. This material consisted of whole blood, taken in connection with sensitization to the hapten diphenylcyclopropenone (DPC). This sequence originates from a woman aged 45-59 years with alopecia areata. Some clones in this sample may be carry-over from other donors' samples.

The CDR3 region has the DNA TGTGCCTGGGGCCGGGGGGTAGCGGGAACCGGGGAGCTGTTTTTT. Protein product: CAWGRGVAGTGELFF. The chain is built from TRBV30 and TRBJ2-2; TRBD2 aligns across 8 bases. The J segment lost 5 bases and the V segment lost 5 bases, leaving 10 bases of the junction unmatched. The CDR3 runs 15 residues. Germline V lookup: CDR1 GTSNPN, CDR2 SVGIG (reference sequence).